This is a list of T cell receptor beta chains from one sample in a study of chemoradiotherapy in HPV16-positive cancers. Libraries were prepared by immunoSEQ multiplex PCR; TCRdb keeps only in-frame clonotypes and omits some of them. In the table there are about 11,000 clones, approximately 90% of which are singletons. Sample: blood, taken from a patient who underwent chemoradiotherapy. These receptors were taken from a human donor with HPV-associated anogenital cancer. Each CDR3 is given with its conserved first and last residue. D genes are given only for firm matches. Clone size is stated in some rows and not others, as once, few, many or a class when expanded.

j_gene	d_gene	abundance	v_gene	CDR3aa	CDR3nt
TRBJ2-4	-	-	TRBV7-9	CASSLVQGAKNIQYF	TGTGCCAGCAGCTTAGTTCAGGGGGCCAAAAACATTCAGTACTTC
TRBJ1-1	-	-	TRBV7-2	CASSSNPGTEAFF	TGTGCCAGCAGCTCTAACCCGGGGACTGAAGCTTTCTTT
TRBJ2-1	TRBD1	-	TRBV27	CASRMGQGEDNEQFF	TGTGCCAGCAGAATGGGACAGGGAGAGGACAATGAGCAGTTCTTC
TRBJ2-5	-	-	TRBV30	CAWSLLGLAGAQETQYF	TGTGCCTGGAGTCTTCTGGGGCTAGCAGGTGCACAAGAGACCCAGTACTTC
TRBJ2-7	-	-	TRBV4-1	CASSQGMARTTYEQYF	TGCGCCAGCAGCCAAGGAATGGCCCGGACTACCTACGAGCAGTACTTC
TRBJ2-4	-	-	TRBV6-1	CASSEGWTQAKNIQYF	TGTGCCAGCAGTGAAGGGTGGACCCAAGCCAAAAACATTCAGTACTTC
TRBJ2-7	-	-	TRBV7-9	CASSSHLHRDYEQYF	TGTGCCAGCAGCTCACACCTCCACAGAGACTACGAGCAGTACTTC
TRBJ2-3	-	-	TRBV7-9	CASSLEKDTQYF	TGTGCCAGCAGCTTGGAGAAAGATACGCAGTATTTT
TRBJ2-5	-	-	TRBV2	CASSGPGATQYF	TGTGCCAGCTCGGGTCCGGGAGCGACCCAGTACTTC
TRBJ2-1	-	-	TRBV7-7	CASSTGLYNEQFF	TGTGCCAGCAGCACAGGACTCTACAATGAGCAGTTCTTC
TRBJ2-7	-	-	TRBV4-3	CASSRDLAYEQYF	TGCGCCAGCTCCCGGGACTTAGCCTACGAGCAGTACTTC
TRBJ1-1	-	once	TRBV5-1	CASSLQPGTTEAFF	TGCGCCAGCAGCTTGCAGCCTGGGACCACTGAAGCTTTCTTT
TRBJ2-2	-	-	TRBV28	CASSFPHTSTGELFF	TGTGCCAGCAGTTTCCCCCATACCTCGACCGGGGAGCTGTTTTTT
TRBJ1-6	-	-	TRBV10-3	CAISESSGNSPLHF	TGTGCCATCAGTGAGTCTTCAGGGAATTCACCCCTCCACTTT
TRBJ2-4	-	-	TRBV5-1	CASSLGDKIQYF	TGCGCCAGCAGCTTGGGGGACAAAATTCAGTACTTC
TRBJ1-2	-	-	TRBV7-1	CAGRDSPGYTF	TGTGCCGGCCGAGACAGTCCTGGCTACACCTTC
TRBJ1-1	TRBD1	-	TRBV7-8	CASSPRTGDNTEAFF	TGTGCCAGCAGCCCCCGGACAGGTGATAACACTGAAGCTTTCTTT
TRBJ2-3	-	-	TRBV4-2	CASSQEVWTSPPDTQYF	TGTGCCAGCAGCCAAGAGGTGTGGACTTCCCCCCCAGATACGCAGTATTTT
TRBJ1-2	-	-	TRBV27	CASSLGGGGRIYGYTF	TGTGCCAGCAGTCTAGGAGGAGGGGGTAGGATATATGGCTACACCTTC
TRBJ1-5	TRBD1	-	TRBV10-3	CAISGTGGNQPQHF	TGTGCCATCAGTGGGACAGGTGGCAATCAGCCCCAGCATTTT
TRBJ1-1	TRBD1	-	TRBV10-3	CAIRLTGDTEAFF	TGTGCCATCCGGTTGACAGGGGACACTGAAGCTTTCTTT
TRBJ1-5	-	-	TRBV19	CASSPRDSSNQPQHF	TGTGCCAGTAGCCCCCGAGACAGTAGCAATCAGCCCCAGCATTTT
TRBJ2-6	-	-	TRBV4-3	CASSQGPKGGANVLTF	TGCGCCAGCAGCCAGGGGCCCAAAGGTGGGGCCAACGTCCTGACTTTC
TRBJ1-1	-	-	TRBV5-5	CASSLRGFEAFF	TGTGCCAGCAGCTTGAGGGGATTTGAAGCTTTCTTT
TRBJ2-1	-	-	TRBV15	CATRNKRGGAGEQFF	TGTGCCACCAGGAATAAGAGAGGGGGGGCCGGGGAGCAGTTCTTC
TRBJ2-1	TRBD2	-	TRBV5-6	CASSLSHGGGINEQFF	TGTGCCAGCAGCTTGAGTCATGGGGGGGGGATAAATGAGCAGTTCTTC
TRBJ2-3	-	-	TRBV10-3	CAIRGGVRRSDTQYF	TGTGCCATCAGAGGGGGGGTCCGGCGCTCGGATACGCAGTATTTT
TRBJ2-3	TRBD2	-	TRBV5-1	CASSLNRGRGDTQYF	TGCGCCAGCAGCTTGAATAGAGGGCGGGGGGATACGCAGTATTTT
TRBJ1-2	-	-	TRBV7-9	CASIPGRGFNYGYTF	TGTGCCAGCATCCCTGGGAGGGGTTTTAACTATGGCTACACCTTC
TRBJ1-1	-	-	TRBV25-1	CASRYRENTEAFF	TGTGCCAGCAGATACAGGGAGAACACTGAAGCTTTCTTT
TRBJ1-1	-	-	TRBV5-1	CASSMGTNTEAFF	TGCGCCAGCAGCATGGGAACGAACACTGAAGCTTTCTTT
TRBJ1-2	-	-	TRBV9	CASSDFSLGYTF	TGTGCCAGCAGCGACTTCTCCCTTGGCTACACCTTC
TRBJ2-3	TRBD2	-	TRBV7-9	CASSLVAGGSTDTQYF	TGTGCCAGCAGCTTAGTGGCGGGGGGGAGCACAGATACGCAGTATTTT
TRBJ2-2	-	-	TRBV14	CASSRTANTGELFF	TGTGCCAGCAGCCGGACAGCCAACACCGGGGAGCTGTTTTTT
TRBJ1-2	TRBD1	-	TRBV6-5	CASSYVGRGLGGYTF	TGTGCCAGCAGTTACGTCGGCAGGGGGCTAGGAGGCTACACCTTC
TRBJ1-1	-	-	TRBV7-9	CASSRSTGGYEAFF	TGTGCCAGCAGCCGTTCAACGGGTGGTTATGAAGCTTTCTTT
TRBJ2-7	-	-	TRBV7-2	CASSLVFPYEQYF	TGTGCCAGCAGCTTAGTTTTTCCCTACGAGCAGTACTTC
TRBJ1-5	-	-	TRBV27	CASSSVMSGRENQPQHF	TGTGCCAGCAGTTCGGTTATGTCGGGCAGGGAGAATCAGCCCCAGCATTTT
TRBJ1-1	-	-	TRBV4-2	CASSQEGQAAFF	TGTGCCAGCAGCCAGGAGGGACAAGCGGCTTTCTTT
TRBJ2-7	-	-	TRBV5-1	CASSLAGTYEQYF	TGCGCCAGCAGCTTGGCAGGGACCTACGAGCAGTACTTC
TRBJ2-7	-	-	TRBV29-1	CSVGGRVGEQYF	TGCAGCGTTGGTGGCAGGGTAGGCGAGCAGTACTTC
TRBJ2-7	-	-	TRBV25-1	CASAPTYRVHEQYF	TGTGCCAGCGCCCCAACCTACAGGGTTCACGAGCAGTACTTC
TRBJ1-1	-	-	TRBV7-9	CASSGRPGVTEAFF	TGTGCCAGCAGCGGCCGGCCAGGAGTCACTGAAGCTTTCTTT
TRBJ1-1	TRBD1	medium-sized	TRBV7-9	CASSFDPRGGTEAFF	TGTGCCAGCAGCTTCGATCCCAGGGGGGGCACTGAAGCTTTCTTT
TRBJ1-2	-	-	TRBV9	CASSVVPENYGYTF	TGTGCCAGCAGCGTAGTACCAGAAAACTATGGCTACACCTTC
TRBJ1-5	-	few	TRBV29-1	CSGVQGNGNQPQHF	TGCAGCGGTGTTCAGGGTAACGGCAATCAGCCCCAGCATTTT
TRBJ1-1	-	-	TRBV19	CASSIDLPRQHTEAFF	TGTGCCAGTAGTATAGATCTCCCGAGACAACACACTGAAGCTTTCTTT
TRBJ2-1	-	-	TRBV6-5	CASGTSGLARNEQFF	TGTGCCAGCGGAACCTCGGGGCTGGCGCGGAATGAGCAGTTCTTC
TRBJ1-2	-	few	TRBV10-1	CASSESLGDVYGYTF	TGCGCCAGCAGTGAGAGCCTAGGCGATGTCTATGGCTACACCTTC
TRBJ1-1	-	-	TRBV5-4	CASSLLGETEAFF	TGTGCCAGCAGCTTGCTGGGGGAGACTGAAGCTTTCTTT
TRBJ2-5	TRBD2	-	TRBV9	CASSIGTSETQYF	TGTGCCAGCAGCATCGGGACTAGCGAGACCCAGTACTTC
TRBJ2-2	TRBD2	once	TRBV25-1	CASRLAGGLNTGELFF	TGTGCCAGCAGACTAGCGGGGGGGCTGAACACCGGGGAGCTGTTTTTT
TRBJ2-3	-	few	TRBV4-1	CASSQDGLTQYF	TGCGCCAGCAGCCAAGATGGACTTACGCAGTATTTT
TRBJ1-3	TRBD1	-	TRBV11-2	CASSQIRQGERNTIYF	TGTGCCAGCAGCCAAATTCGACAGGGTGAAAGAAACACCATATATTTT
TRBJ2-5	-	-	TRBV9	CASSLQGLQTQYF	TGTGCCAGCAGCTTACAGGGTCTTCAGACCCAGTACTTC